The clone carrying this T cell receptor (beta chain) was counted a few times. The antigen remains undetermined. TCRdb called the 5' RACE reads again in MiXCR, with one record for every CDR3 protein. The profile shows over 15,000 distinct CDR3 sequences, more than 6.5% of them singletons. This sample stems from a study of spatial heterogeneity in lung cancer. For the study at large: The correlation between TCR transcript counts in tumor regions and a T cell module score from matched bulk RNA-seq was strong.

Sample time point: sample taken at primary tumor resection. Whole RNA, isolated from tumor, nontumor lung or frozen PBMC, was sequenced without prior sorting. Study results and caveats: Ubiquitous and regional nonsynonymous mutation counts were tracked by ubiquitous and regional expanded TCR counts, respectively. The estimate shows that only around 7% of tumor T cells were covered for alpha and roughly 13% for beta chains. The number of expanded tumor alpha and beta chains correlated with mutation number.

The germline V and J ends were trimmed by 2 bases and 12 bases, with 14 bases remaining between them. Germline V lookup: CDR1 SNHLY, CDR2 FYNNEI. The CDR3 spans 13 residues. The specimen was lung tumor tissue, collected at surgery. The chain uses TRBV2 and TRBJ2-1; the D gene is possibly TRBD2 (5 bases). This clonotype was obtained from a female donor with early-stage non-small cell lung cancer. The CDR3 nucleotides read TGTGCCAGCAGTGAACAGGTAGCCGGGGTGCAGTTCTTC. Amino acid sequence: CASSEQVAGVQFF.